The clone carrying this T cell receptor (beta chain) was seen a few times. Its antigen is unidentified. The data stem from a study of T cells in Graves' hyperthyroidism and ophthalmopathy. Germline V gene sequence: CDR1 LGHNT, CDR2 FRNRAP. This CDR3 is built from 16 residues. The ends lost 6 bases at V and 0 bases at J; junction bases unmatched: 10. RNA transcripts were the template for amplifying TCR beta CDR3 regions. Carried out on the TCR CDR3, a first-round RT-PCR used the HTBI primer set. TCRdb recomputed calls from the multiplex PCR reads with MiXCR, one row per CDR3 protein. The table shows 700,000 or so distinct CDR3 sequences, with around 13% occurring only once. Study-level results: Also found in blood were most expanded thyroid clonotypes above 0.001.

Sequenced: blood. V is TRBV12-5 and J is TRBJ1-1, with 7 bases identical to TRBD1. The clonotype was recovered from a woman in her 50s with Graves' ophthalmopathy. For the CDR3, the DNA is TGTGCTAGTGGAAAAAACCAGGGGGACCTGAACACTGAAGCTTTCTTT. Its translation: CASGKNQGDLNTEAFF.